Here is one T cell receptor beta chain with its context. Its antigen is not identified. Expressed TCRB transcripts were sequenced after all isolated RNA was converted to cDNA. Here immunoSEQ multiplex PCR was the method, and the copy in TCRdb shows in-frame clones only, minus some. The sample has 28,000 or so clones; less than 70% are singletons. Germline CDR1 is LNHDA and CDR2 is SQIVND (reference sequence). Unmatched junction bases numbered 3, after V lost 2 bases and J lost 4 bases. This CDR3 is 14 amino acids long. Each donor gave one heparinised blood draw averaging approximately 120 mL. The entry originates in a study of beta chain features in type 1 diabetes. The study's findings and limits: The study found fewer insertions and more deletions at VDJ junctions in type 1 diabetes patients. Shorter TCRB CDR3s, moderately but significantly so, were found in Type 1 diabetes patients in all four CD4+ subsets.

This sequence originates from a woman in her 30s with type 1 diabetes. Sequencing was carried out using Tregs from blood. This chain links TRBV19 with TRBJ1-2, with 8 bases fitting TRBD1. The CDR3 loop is CASSIRQGSYGYTF. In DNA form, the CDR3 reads TGTGCCAGTAGTATACGACAGGGGAGCTATGGCTACACCTTC.